This TCR beta chain appears in the sequencing data of a study of blood T cell repertoires in COVID-19. The germline CDR1 and CDR2 sequences are LNHDA and SQIVND (reference sequence). CDR3 length: 14 amino acids. V lost 1 base and J lost 2, with 8 bases in between. Sequencing used immunoSEQ multiplex PCR; TCRdb keeps in-frame clones, though not all of them. This sample carries some 150,000 clones, 85% of them seen once, and the ten largest clones take about 2.9%. This clone was found a few times. The sample holds other DNA sequences that translate to the same CDR3. The sample comprised peripheral blood. The sequence was collected from a man in his fifties or sixties with acute or convalescent COVID-19. The chain employs TRBV19 and TRBJ1-2, with D possibly matching TRBD1 (6 bases). The CDR3 DNA sequence: TGTGCCAGTAGTATAGGGACAGAGAACTATGGCTACACCTTC. Protein product: CASSIGTENYGYTF.